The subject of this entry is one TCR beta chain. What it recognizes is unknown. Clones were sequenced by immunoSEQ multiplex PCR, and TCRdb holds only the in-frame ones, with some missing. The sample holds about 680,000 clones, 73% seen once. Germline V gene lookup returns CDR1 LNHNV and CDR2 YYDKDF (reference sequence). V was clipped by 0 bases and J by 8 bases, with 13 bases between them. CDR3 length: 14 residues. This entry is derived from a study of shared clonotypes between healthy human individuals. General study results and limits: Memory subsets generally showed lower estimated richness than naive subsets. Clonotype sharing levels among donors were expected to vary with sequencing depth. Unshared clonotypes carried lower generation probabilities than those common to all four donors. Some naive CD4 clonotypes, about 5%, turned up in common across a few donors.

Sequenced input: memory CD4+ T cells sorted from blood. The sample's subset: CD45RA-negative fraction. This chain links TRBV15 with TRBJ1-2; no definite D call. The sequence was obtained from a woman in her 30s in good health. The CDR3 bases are TGTGCCACCAGCAGAGATGAGGGTGTGTGGGGCTACACCTTC. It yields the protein CATSRDEGVWGYTF.